Here is one T cell receptor beta chain with its context. Its target antigen remains unknown. The record has no base qualities; no much larger clone is one base away. Counted from cysteine to phenylalanine, this CDR3 has 17 amino acids. Kept here is only the CDR3 DNA, which spans 51 bases and is read in frame from base 1. Based on the germline V gene, the CDR1 and CDR2 sequences are SGHDT and YYEEEE. Deletion took 1 base off V and 0 bases off J, with a span of 13 bases between the germline ends. The sample originates from a study of cytotoxic CD8 clonotypes in ibrutinib-treated CLL (dated by TCRdb to 2020 to 2022). Concerning the study at large: In this cohort, approximately 14 patients were treatment-naive and about ten were relapsed/refractory, while about 18 had unmutated IGHV. Partial responses were observed in about 25 patients and complete responses in 2; after a median follow-up of roughly 62 months, remission was maintained in some 14 patients and progression was observed in approximately 12. The response samples were drawn at a median of roughly twelve months into treatment, with a range of roughly 6 to 40 months. On average, each sample yielded around 250,000 productive templates and tens of thousands of productive rearrangements. Longitudinal samples were obtainable from about 30% of the roughly 86 participants in the trial. Cryopreserved peripheral blood mononuclear cells were collected at three points: before therapy, at response, and at either sustained remission or disease progression. All remission and progressive disease samples were collected while patients were still receiving ibrutinib. General study outcomes and caveats: Sampling times were not matched between sustained-remission and progressing patients, and lymph node repertoires were not studied. Public clonotypes were rare and either shrank or stayed stable during treatment, and the rise in clonality at ibrutinib response reflected expansion of private clonotypes. Clonality rose at ibrutinib response, remained stable during sustained remission, and dropped back toward baseline at progression. Baseline clonality exceeded that of age-matched healthy donors and correlated strongly with circulating CD8+ T-cell counts.

Each clonotype received, on average, 10x coverage in deep resolution sequencing performed on a MiSeq, where the target depth lay between 1 in 1 million and 1 in 200,000 T cells. TCR beta libraries were generated with the immunoSEQ hsTCRB Kit. In the paper's pipeline: The data were analyzed with ImmunoSEQ Analyzer and ImmunoSEQ Data Assistant, and V, D and J gene assignments followed IMGT definitions. Clonality was computed as one minus normalized Shannon entropy of productive rearrangement frequencies, ranging from 0 to 1. Only overrepresented clonotypes making up at least 0.05% of the repertoire of each patient were included in the public clonotype analysis. Repertoires from some 14 age-matched healthy donors in immuneACCESS were used as clonality controls. TCRdb obtained this table from immuneACCESS and retained in-frame rearrangements with V and J assigned. These tables miss some clones; where compared with another copy, unresolved V genes account for less than half of the shortfall, and the remainder is unexplained. The V and J calls and clone size were taken over from that table, and D and trimming were inferred from the DNA. The sample records 35,000 to 55,000 clones, under 75% of which are singletons. Of the sample, 13% falls within the top ten clones.

Per the publication, the time point label means: 12 months on ibrutinib. For TCR beta library preparation, around 2 micrograms of genomic DNA were isolated from cryopreserved PBMCs. Longitudinal blood samples from CLL patients on ibrutinib monotherapy were analyzed using high-throughput TCR beta sequencing. The patients were enrolled in a single-center, open-label phase 2 trial of ibrutinib monotherapy. The rearrangement joined TRBV5-6 to TRBJ2-2; the D gene is perhaps TRBD1, on 5 matching bases. The receptor was isolated from a human donor with chronic lymphocytic leukemia. Sample: PBMCs, taken after 12 months of ibrutinib treatment. The CDR3 is CASSLRGGPPNTGELFF. At the DNA level, the sequence is TGTGCCAGCAGCTTGAGGGGTGGGCCCCCGAACACCGGGGAGCTGTTTTTT.